This entry lists 25 T cell receptor beta chains sequenced from one sample in a study of blood T cell repertoires in COVID-19. Clones were sequenced by immunoSEQ multiplex PCR, and TCRdb holds only the in-frame ones, with some missing. Of some 250,000 clones in the sample, about 83% are singletons; the top ten hold roughly 8.7%. The sequencing input was peripheral blood. The receptor set was obtained from a man aged 40-49 years with active or convalescent COVID-19.

The V and J genes are TRBV21-1 and TRBJ2-3; the listed D gene, TRBD2, was not tested against the DNA. TRBV21-1 is described as a pseudogene. This CDR3 comprises 20 residues. CDR3 sequence reads: CASSKGRASGDGHGLDTQYF. The DNA for the CDR3 is TGTGCCAGCAGCAAAGGCCGGGCTAGCGGGGACGGGCATGGGTTGGATACGCAGTATTTT.

V and J are TRBV27 and TRBJ1-1; 7 bases are shared with TRBD1. Germline lookup yields CDR1 MNHEY and CDR2 SMNVEV (reference sequence). The CDR3 consists of 13 residues. V was pared by 5 bases and J by 8 bases, with 8 bases of the junction left unmatched. Here the CDR3 reads CASSPRGQGEAFF. The CDR3 nucleotides read TGTGCCAGCAGTCCTAGGGGGCAAGGGGAAGCTTTCTTT.

As for this clone: Its ends do not fully match the called genes, so a read error is possible. The genes are TRBV4-1 and TRBJ2-1; D may be TRBD2 (5 bases). The CDR3 consists of 16 residues. Germline lookup yields CDR1 MGHRA and CDR2 YSYEKL. For the CDR3, the DNA is TGCGCCAGCAGACAAGCCCCGGGATACGGGTACAATGAGCAGTTCTTC. Amino acid sequence: CASRQAPGYGYNEQFF.

The chain joins TRBV19 to TRBJ2-2; D call uncertain. V lost 1 base and J 0 bases, leaving 15 bases between the germline ends. This CDR3 spans 18 amino acids. In germline, CDR1 is LNHDA, CDR2 SQIVND (reference sequence). The CDR3 sequence: CASSIGLLQATNTGELFF. The DNA of the CDR3 is TGTGCCAGTAGTATAGGTTTGCTGCAGGCCACGAACACCGGGGAGCTGTTTTTT.

The chain has TRBV18 and TRBJ1-1; 7 nucleotides line up with TRBD1. The CDR3 is 14 amino acids. Germline-derived CDR1 and CDR2 are KGHSH and LQKENI. With V trimmed by 3 bases and J by 7 bases, 8 bases remained unmatched. The CDR3 loop reads CASSPSDRPLEAFF. The DNA of the CDR3 is TGTGCCAGCTCACCTTCGGACAGGCCCCTTGAAGCTTTCTTT.

The V and J genes are TRBV6-6 and TRBJ1-1; TRBD1 aligns across 9 bases. The CDR3 is 15 amino acids. Looked up from germline, CDR1 is MNHNY and CDR2 is SVGAGI (reference sequence). The ends lost 6 bases at V and 5 bases at J; junction bases unmatched: 10. CDR3 region: CASRNTGGAGTEAFF. CDR3 nucleotide sequence: TGTGCCAGCAGAAATACAGGGGGCGCAGGGACTGAAGCTTTCTTT.

The rearrangement uses TRBV19 and TRBJ1-1; 8 bases map to TRBD1. From germline, CDR1 is LNHDA and CDR2 SQIVND (reference sequence). The V segment lost 7 bases and the J segment 1 base; nucleotides outside the gene matches: 5. The CDR3 is made up of 14 amino acids. CDR3 residues: CASNPTGANTEAFF. CDR3 nucleotides: TGTGCCAGTAATCCGACAGGGGCGAACACTGAAGCTTTCTTT.

This clone was recorded once. The chain employs TRBV3-1 (or the pseudogene TRBV3-2) and TRBJ1-1; no reliable D call. Germline V gene lookup returns CDR1 LGHDT and CDR2 YNNKEL (reference sequence). The CDR3 is 18 amino acids. The V end was cut by 0 bases, the J end by 2 bases, with 19 bases between. CDR3 bases: TGTGCCAGCAGCCAAGAGCGCGGAAACACCTTCCTAAACACTGAAGCTTTCTTT. The encoded protein is CASSQERGNTFLNTEAFF.

J is TRBJ2-5 and V is TRBV12-3 or TRBV12-4; a weak D match, TRBD2 (6 bases). This CDR3 region has 13 residues. V was trimmed by 7 bases and J by 5 bases, leaving 14 bases between them. CDR3 nucleotides: TGTGCCAGCACTCCCTGGGGGGTTGAGACCCAGTACTTC. This codes for CASTPWGVETQYF.

The CDR3 protein is CASSQGEGVNNYEQYF. In nucleotides, the CDR3 is TGTGCCAGCAGCCAAGGAGAGGGGGTGAACAACTACGAGCAGTACTTC. V is TRBV4-2 and J is TRBJ2-7; D may be TRBD1 (6 bases). The CDR3 has 16 residues. From germline, CDR1 is LGHNA and CDR2 YNFKEQ. V was shortened by 1 base and J by 3 bases, with 16 bases between the two germline ends.

This clone was recorded at least ten times. The chain links TRBV6-4 to TRBJ1-1; the D gene is possibly TRBD1 (5 bases). CDR1 and CDR2 from the germline V gene are MRHNA and SNTAGT. The V end lost 5 bases, the J end lost 1 base, and 8 bases lay between the germline ends. The CDR3 loop spans 13 amino acids. The CDR3 coding sequence is TGTGCCAGCAGTCTACAGGAGAACACTGAAGCTTTCTTT. It encodes CASSLQENTEAFF.

This clone was counted a few times. The chain is built from TRBV27 and TRBJ2-7, with 7 bases lining up with TRBD1. In germline, CDR1 is MNHEY, CDR2 SMNVEV (reference sequence). The V segment lost 8 bases and the J segment 5 bases; nucleotides outside the gene matches: 9. This CDR3 region has 13 residues. This chain's CDR3 is CASSTGLNHEQYF. In nucleotides, the CDR3 is TGTGCCAGCTCGACAGGGCTAAACCACGAGCAGTACTTC.

The chain is built from TRBV7-6 and TRBJ2-2, with TRBD1 matching 7 bases. The ends lost 6 bases at V and 4 bases at J; junction bases unmatched: 11. This CDR3 comprises 16 residues. Germline V CDR1 and CDR2: SGHVS, FNYEAQ. CDR3 sequence: CASSPETGWGTGELFF. The CDR3 DNA reads as TGTGCCAGCAGTCCCGAGACAGGGTGGGGCACCGGGGAGCTGTTTTTT.

The CDR3 protein is CASSESRGTSGRGSYNEQFF. CDR3 DNA: TGCGCCAGCAGTGAGTCGAGGGGGACTAGCGGGAGAGGGTCCTACAATGAGCAGTTCTTC. The chain recombines TRBV10-2 with TRBJ2-1; 14 positions agree with TRBD2. Germline V gives CDR1 WSHSY, CDR2 SAAADI. The CDR3 length is 20 residues. Losses at the gene ends were 0 bases for V and 1 base for J; bases not matched to a gene: 8.

The CDR3 sequence: CASSGQGGDYEQYF. The CDR3 DNA is TGTGCCAGCAGTGGACAGGGTGGAGACTACGAGCAGTACTTC. The rearrangement links TRBV2 to TRBJ2-7; TRBD1 aligns across 7 bases. The CDR3 contains 14 residues. The germline CDR1 and CDR2 sequences are SNHLY and FYNNEI. The trim removed 4 bases at V and 3 bases at J, leaving 6 bases unmatched.

The V and J genes are TRBV15 and TRBJ1-5, with D possibly being TRBD1 (5 bases). V was pared by 1 base and J by 2 bases, with 15 bases between. Germline CDR1 and CDR2: LNHNV and YYDKDF (reference sequence). This CDR3 has 17 amino acids. CDR3 nucleotides: TGTGCCACCAGCAGAGTTGGCTGGGTAGGGGGCAATCAGCCCCAGCATTTT. The encoded protein is CATSRVGWVGGNQPQHF. Supplemented by reference TRBV15 and TRBJ1-5, the full variable domain reads DAMVIQNPRYQVTQFGKPVTLSCSQTLNHNVMYWYQQKSSQAPKLLFHYYDKDFNNEADTPDNFQSRRPNTSFCFLDIRSPGLGDTAMYLCATSRVGWVGGNQPQHFGDGTRLSIL.

This chain links TRBV9 with TRBJ2-2; D gene uncertain. The CDR3 is made up of 12 amino acids. V lost 4 bases, J lost 6 bases, and 7 bases lay in between. Germline V lookup: CDR1 SGDLS, CDR2 YYNGEE. The CDR3 reads CASSFEAGELFF. In DNA, the CDR3 is TGTGCCAGCAGCTTTGAGGCCGGGGAGCTGTTTTTT.

The genes are TRBV3-1 (or the pseudogene TRBV3-2) and TRBJ1-2; 7 bases align to TRBD1. V gave up 6 bases and J gave up 8 bases; unmatched junction bases: 6. Per germline, CDR1 LGHDT and CDR2 YNNKEL (reference sequence). The CDR3 extends over 12 amino acids. CDR3: CASRSTGKGYTF. The CDR3 nucleotides read TGTGCCAGCAGGTCGACAGGGAAAGGCTACACCTTC.

This sequence joins TRBV28 and TRBJ1-1; TRBD1 agrees at 11 bases. Germline assignment: CDR1 MDHEN and CDR2 SYDVKM. The CDR3 contains 15 residues. J gave up 4 bases and V 6 bases, and 7 bases lay outside the gene matches. CDR3 sequence reads: CASSPTGTGGTEAFF. As DNA, the CDR3 is TGTGCCAGCAGCCCGACCGGGACAGGGGGCACTGAAGCTTTCTTT.

The chain uses TRBV4-1 and TRBJ2-1; D gene ambiguous. The CDR3 length is 14 residues. Looked up from germline, CDR1 is MGHRA and CDR2 is YSYEKL. Between the trimmed V and J ends, which lost 0 bases and 3 bases, there was a span of 6 bases. The CDR3: CASSQDPFYNEQFF. For the CDR3, the DNA is TGCGCCAGCAGCCAAGATCCCTTCTACAATGAGCAGTTCTTC.

The sample holds one count of this clone. V and J are TRBV27 and TRBJ1-6; 9 bases agree with TRBD1. This CDR3 is 14 amino acids long. CDR1 and CDR2 (germline): MNHEY, SMNVEV (reference sequence). The junction had 7 bases not matched to a gene; V was cut back by 6 bases and J by 10 bases. The CDR3 DNA follows: TGTGCCAGCAGACCGGGACAGGGAAAATCACCCCTCCACTTT. This encodes CASRPGQGKSPLHF.

Concerning this clone: The junction does not match germline at one end; this may be a read error. The chain carries TRBV7-7 and TRBJ2-3; D may be TRBD1 or TRBD2 (7 bases each). This CDR3 contains 16 residues. CDR1 is SSHAT, CDR2 FNYEAQ, per germline (reference sequence). The DNA of the CDR3 is TGTGCTAGCAGCTTAGGGGGCGGGAGTGCAACAGATACGCAGTATTTT. Protein: CASSLGGGSATDTQYF.

The rearrangement uses TRBV30 and TRBJ2-7, with a weak D call TRBD1 (6 bases). V was cut by 5 bases and J by 5 bases, with 13 bases left in between. The CDR3 has 12 amino acids. Germline V gene data show CDR1 as GTSNPN and CDR2 as SVGIG (reference sequence). As DNA, the CDR3 is TGTGCCTGGCGGGACAATTTCAACGAGCAGTACTTC. Amino acids: CAWRDNFNEQYF.

The J gene is TRBJ1-2, the V gene TRBV30, with 8 bases fitting TRBD1. CDR3 size: 15 residues. V lost 2 bases to trimming and J lost 5 bases; unmatched junction nucleotides: 10. Per germline, CDR1 GTSNPN and CDR2 SVGIG (reference sequence). CDR3 bases: TGTGCCTGGAGTCCTCCGGGACAGGCAGGTTATGGCTACACCTTC. The encoded protein is CAWSPPGQAGYGYTF.

The gene calls are TRBV9 and TRBJ1-2; possibly TRBD1 for D (6 bases). V was trimmed by 3 bases and J by 4 bases, leaving 16 bases between them. CDR1 is SGDLS, CDR2 YYNGEE, per germline. This CDR3 has 15 residues. This CDR3 is CASSANPDSFYGYTF. The CDR3 DNA sequence: TGTGCCAGCAGCGCTAACCCGGACAGCTTCTATGGCTACACCTTC. The variable domain in full, with the rest retrieved from reference TRBV9 and TRBJ1-2, is DSGVTQTPKHLITATGQRVTLRCSPRSGDLSVYWYQQSLDQGLQFLIQYYNGEERAKGNILERFSAQQFPDLHSELNLSSLELGDSALYFCASSANPDSFYGYTFGSGTRLTVV.